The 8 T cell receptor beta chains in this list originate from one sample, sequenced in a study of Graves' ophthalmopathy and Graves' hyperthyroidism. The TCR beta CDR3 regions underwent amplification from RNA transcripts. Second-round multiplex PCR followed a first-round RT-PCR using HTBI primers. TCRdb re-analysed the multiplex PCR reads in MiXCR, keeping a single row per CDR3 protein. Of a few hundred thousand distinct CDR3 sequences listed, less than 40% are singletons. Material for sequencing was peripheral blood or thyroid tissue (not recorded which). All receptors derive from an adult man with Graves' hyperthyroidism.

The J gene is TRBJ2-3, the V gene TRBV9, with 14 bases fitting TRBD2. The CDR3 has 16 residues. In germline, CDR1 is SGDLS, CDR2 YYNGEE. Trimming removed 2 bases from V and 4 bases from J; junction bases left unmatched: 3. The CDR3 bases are TGTGCCAGCAGCGTCGGGACTAGCGGGAGCCCAGATACGCAGTATTTT. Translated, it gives CASSVGTSGSPDTQYF. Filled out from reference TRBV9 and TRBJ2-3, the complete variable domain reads DSGVTQTPKHLITATGQRVTLRCSPRSGDLSVYWYQQSLDQGLQFLIQYYNGEERAKGNILERFSAQQFPDLHSELNLSSLELGDSALYFCASSVGTSGSPDTQYFGPGTRLTVL.

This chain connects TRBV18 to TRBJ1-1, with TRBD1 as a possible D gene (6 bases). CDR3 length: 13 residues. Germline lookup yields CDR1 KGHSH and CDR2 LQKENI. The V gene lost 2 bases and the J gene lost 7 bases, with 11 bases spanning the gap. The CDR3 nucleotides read TGTGCCAGCTCACCAGAGCAGGGGAATGAAGCTTTCTTT. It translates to CASSPEQGNEAFF.

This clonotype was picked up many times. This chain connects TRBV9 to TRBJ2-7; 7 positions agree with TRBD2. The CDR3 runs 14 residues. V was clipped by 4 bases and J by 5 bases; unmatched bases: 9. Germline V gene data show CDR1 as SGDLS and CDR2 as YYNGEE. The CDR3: CASSPWTSIHEQYF. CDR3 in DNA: TGTGCCAGCAGCCCTTGGACTAGTATCCACGAGCAGTACTTC.

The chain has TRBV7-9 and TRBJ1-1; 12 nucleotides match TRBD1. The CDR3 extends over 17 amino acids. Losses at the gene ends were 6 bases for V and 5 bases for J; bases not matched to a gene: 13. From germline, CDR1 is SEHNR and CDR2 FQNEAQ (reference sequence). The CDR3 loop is CASSLWGGQGASTEAFF. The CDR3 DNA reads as TGTGCCAGCAGTTTATGGGGGGGACAGGGGGCTTCAACTGAAGCTTTCTTT.

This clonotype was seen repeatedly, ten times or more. CDR3 DNA sequence: TGTGCCACCAGCATGGGGGACTTGGGCAATCAGCCCCAGCATTTT. Protein product: CATSMGDLGNQPQHF. The chain is built from TRBV15 and TRBJ1-5; TRBD1 might be the D (5 bases). The length of the CDR3 is 15 residues. Germline loops: CDR1 LNHNV, CDR2 YYDKDF (reference sequence). Trimming removed 4 bases at V and 2 bases at J, with 12 bases between.

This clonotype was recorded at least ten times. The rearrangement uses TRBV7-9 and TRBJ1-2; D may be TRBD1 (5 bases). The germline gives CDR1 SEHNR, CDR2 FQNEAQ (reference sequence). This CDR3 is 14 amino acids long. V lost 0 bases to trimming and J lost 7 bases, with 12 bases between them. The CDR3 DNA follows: TGTGCCAGCAGCTTAGCGGTGGGACCACGTGGCTACACCTTC. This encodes CASSLAVGPRGYTF.

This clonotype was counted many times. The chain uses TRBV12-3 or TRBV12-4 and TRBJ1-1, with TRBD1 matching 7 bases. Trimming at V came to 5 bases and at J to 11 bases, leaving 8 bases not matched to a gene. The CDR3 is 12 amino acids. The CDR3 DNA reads TGTGCCAGCAGTCACGACAGGGTTTGCGCTTTCTTT. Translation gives CASSHDRVCAFF.

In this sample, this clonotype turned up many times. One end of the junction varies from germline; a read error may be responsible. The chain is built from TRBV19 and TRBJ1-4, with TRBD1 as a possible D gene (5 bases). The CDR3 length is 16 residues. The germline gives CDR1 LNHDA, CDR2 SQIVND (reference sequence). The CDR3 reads CASSIVNSRANEKLFF. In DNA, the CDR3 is TGTGCCAGTAGTATAGTCAACAGCAGGGCTAACGAAAAACTGTTTTTT. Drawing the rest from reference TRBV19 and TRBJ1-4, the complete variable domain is DGGITQSPKYLFRKEGQNVTLSCEQNLNHDAMYWYRQDPGQGLRLIYYSQIVNDFQKGDIAEGYSVSREKKESFPLTVTSAQKNPTAFYLCASSIVNSRANEKLFFGSGTQLSVL.